One sample yielded the 21 T cell receptor beta chains listed below, sequenced in a study of beta chain features in type 1 diabetes. The isolated RNA, all of it, was reverse transcribed, so expressed TCRB transcripts were what got sequenced. Clones were read by immunoSEQ multiplex PCR, and TCRdb kept only the in-frame ones, dropping some. The data contain hundreds of thousands of clones, more than 9.5% of them singletons. The source material was naive CD4+ T cells from blood. The receptors here all came from a young woman in good health.

The chain is built from TRBV10-3 and TRBJ2-1; tentative D call: TRBD1 (6 bases). Germline-derived CDR1 and CDR2 are ENHRY and SYGVKD. Trimming removed 11 bases from V and 0 bases from J, with 23 bases in between. CDR3 length: 17 amino acids. Here the CDR3 DNA reads TGTGCCCCCAAAGGGGGATTAGTAATCAGCTCCTACAATGAGCAGTTCTTC. It translates to CAPKGGLVISSYNEQFF.

This clone was seen a single time. The J gene is TRBJ1-1, the V gene TRBV25-1; tentative D call: TRBD1 (5 bases). Germline assignment: CDR1 MGHDK and CDR2 SYGVNS. The CDR3 spans 14 residues. V was trimmed by 2 bases and J by 4 bases, leaving 11 bases between them. For the CDR3, the DNA is TGTGCCAGCAGTGAACCCGGGGGAAGCACTGAAGCTTTCTTT. Translated: CASSEPGGSTEAFF.

In this sample, this clone turned up a few times. This chain uses TRBV7-2 with TRBJ2-1, with a possible D match to TRBD1 (5 bases). The CDR3 contains 13 residues. Trimming took off 4 bases at V and 8 bases at J, with 12 bases between the two ends. Germline loops: CDR1 SGHTA, CDR2 FQGNSA. The CDR3: CASSSQGLDEQFF. The DNA for the CDR3 is TGTGCCAGCAGCTCGCAGGGTCTCGATGAGCAGTTCTTC.

This clone turned up a few times. The genes are TRBV25-1 and TRBJ2-2; D unresolved. V was shortened by 4 bases and J by 4 bases, with 10 bases between the two germline ends. CDR1 is MGHDK and CDR2 is SYGVNS in the germline V gene. The CDR3 loop spans 14 amino acids. As DNA, the CDR3 is TGTGCCAGCAGTGCCTTGTGGGGCACCGGGGAGCTGTTTTTT. Encoded protein: CASSALWGTGELFF.

The sample holds a few counts of this clone. The genes are TRBV29-1 and TRBJ2-5; perhaps TRBD2 as D (6 bases). Trimming pared 6 bases from V and 2 bases from J, leaving 13 bases between. This CDR3 contains 13 residues. CDR1 SQVTM and CDR2 ANQGSEA come from the germline V gene. CDR3 sequence (DNA): TGCAGCGTAAAAGACGGGGGACAAGAGACCCAGTACTTC. This encodes CSVKDGGQETQYF.

In this sample, this clone turned up a few times. The chain has TRBV19 and TRBJ2-5, with D perhaps matching TRBD2 (5 bases). The germline V gene has CDR1 LNHDA and CDR2 SQIVND (reference sequence). V lost 3 bases, J lost 5 bases, and 19 bases lay in between. The CDR3 extends over 16 amino acids. CDR3 loop: CASSMRGKAGRETQYF. In nucleotides, the CDR3 is TGTGCCAGTAGTATGCGAGGGAAGGCCGGTAGGGAGACCCAGTACTTC.

This chain links TRBV29-1 with TRBJ2-1, with TRBD1 identical over 8 bases. The germline V gene has CDR1 SQVTM and CDR2 ANQGSEA. The CDR3 is 12 residues long. This CDR3 is CSTGGNYNEQFF. In DNA form, the CDR3 reads TGCAGTACAGGGGGGAACTACAATGAGCAGTTCTTC.

This chain connects TRBV27 to TRBJ2-1; 9 positions match TRBD1. V lost 5 bases, J lost 8 bases, and 10 bases stayed unmatched. The CDR3 contains 15 residues. CDR1 and CDR2 from the germline V gene are MNHEY and SMNVEV (reference sequence). The CDR3 is CASSRGTGFWDEQFF. The DNA for the CDR3 is TGTGCCAGCAGTCGTGGGACAGGGTTTTGGGATGAGCAGTTCTTC.

This clone was seen repeatedly, ten times or more. V is TRBV29-1 and J is TRBJ1-1, with D perhaps matching TRBD1 (6 bases). CDR3 length: 11 residues. Germline lookup yields CDR1 SQVTM and CDR2 ANQGSEA. The V end was cut by 7 bases, the J end by 8 bases, with 14 bases between. CDR3 nucleotides: TGCAGCGGGGGGCGGAACAAGGAAGCTTTCTTT. Protein: CSGGRNKEAFF.

The chain has TRBV5-1 and TRBJ2-5; D gene uncertain. This CDR3 is built from 12 residues. In germline, CDR1 is SGHRS, CDR2 YFSETQ. With 1 base removed from V and 5 bases from J, the gap between germline ends came to 6 bases. The CDR3 region is CASSLSTETQYF. The CDR3 DNA sequence: TGCGCCAGCAGCTTGTCGACCGAGACCCAGTACTTC.

The table lists this clone with a few counts. J is TRBJ2-3 and V is TRBV7-9, with a possible D match to TRBD1 (5 bases). The V end lost 4 bases, the J end lost 6 bases, and 14 bases lay between the germline ends. This CDR3 is built from 14 residues. Per the germline V gene, CDR1 is SEHNR and CDR2 is FQNEAQ (reference sequence). The CDR3, as DNA: TGTGCCAGCAGCTATGGTGGGGCCTTGGATACGCAGTATTTT. Amino acids: CASSYGGALDTQYF. The entire variable domain, with the rest obtained from reference TRBV7-9 and TRBJ2-3, is as follows: DTGVSQNPRHKITKRGQNVTFRCDPISEHNRLYWYRQTLGQGPEFLTYFQNEAQLEKSRLLSDRFSAERPKGSFSTLEIQRTEQGDSAMYLCASSYGGALDTQYFGPGTRLTVL.

The V call is TRBV29-1, the J call TRBJ2-3; TRBD1 aligns across 10 bases. The CDR3 length is 15 residues. Germline-derived CDR1 and CDR2 are SQVTM and ANQGSEA. Losses at the gene ends were 7 bases for V and 4 bases for J; bases not matched to a gene: 11. The DNA of the CDR3 is TGCAGCGCGGGATATGGGACAGGGGCAGCAGATACGCAGTATTTT. This sequence encodes CSAGYGTGAADTQYF.

V is TRBV7-8 and J is TRBJ2-2; 7 nucleotides align to TRBD1. The CDR3 contains 16 residues. CDR1 SGHVS and CDR2 FQNEAQ come from the germline V gene. The J segment lost 2 bases and the V segment lost 4 bases, leaving 7 bases of the junction unmatched. Written as DNA, the CDR3 is TGTGCCAGCAGCTACCGAAGGACAGGCAACACCGGGGAGCTGTTTTTT. Translated: CASSYRRTGNTGELFF.

V usage is TRBV7-9 and J usage is TRBJ2-5; perhaps TRBD1 as D (6 bases). This CDR3 spans 15 amino acids. The V end lost 2 bases, the J end lost 1 base, and 11 bases lay between the germline ends. The V gene's germline CDR1 is SEHNR and CDR2 FQNEAQ (reference sequence). The chain's CDR3 is CASSLFGQIQETQYF. Here the CDR3 DNA reads TGTGCCAGCAGCTTATTCGGACAGATCCAAGAGACCCAGTACTTC. The whole variable domain, filled in from reference TRBV7-9 and TRBJ2-5, reads DTGVSQNPRHKITKRGQNVTFRCDPISEHNRLYWYRQTLGQGPEFLTYFQNEAQLEKSRLLSDRFSAERPKGSFSTLEIQRTEQGDSAMYLCASSLFGQIQETQYFGPGTRLLVL.

The chain has TRBV7-2 and TRBJ2-1; TRBD2 might be the D (6 bases). There are 17 residues in the CDR3. Germline CDR1 and CDR2: SGHTA and FQGNSA. The germline V and J ends were trimmed by 5 bases and 5 bases, with 22 bases remaining between them. The CDR3 DNA is TGTGCCAGCAGCCCCGCCGGAGGGGCGAACCTAAACAATGAGCAGTTCTTC. Its protein is CASSPAGGANLNNEQFF.

This clone was seen more than once but under ten times. J is TRBJ2-3 and V is TRBV5-6; 8 nucleotides match TRBD2. Unmatched junction bases numbered 11, after V lost 0 bases and J lost 5 bases. The CDR3 runs 17 residues. Germline-derived CDR1 and CDR2 are SGHDT and YYEEEE. The CDR3 sequence is CASSLDYGSGVGDTQYF. CDR3 DNA sequence: TGTGCCAGCAGCTTGGATTATGGTAGCGGGGTAGGAGATACGCAGTATTTT.

On this clone itself: Other DNA sequences in the sample encode the same CDR3. This chain connects TRBV7-2 to TRBJ2-3, with D possibly matching TRBD2 (5 bases). This CDR3 has 15 residues. Germline lookup yields CDR1 SGHTA and CDR2 FQGNSA. Deletions cut 0 bases from V and 0 bases from J, with 7 bases between. CDR3 amino acids: CASSLAGGSTDTQYF. The CDR3 DNA sequence: TGTGCCAGCAGCTTAGCCGGCGGGAGCACAGATACGCAGTATTTT.

Only a few counts were recorded for this clone. The gene calls are TRBV6-6 and TRBJ2-5; D ambiguous. Per germline, CDR1 MNHNY and CDR2 SVGAGI (reference sequence). The CDR3 has 16 residues. The V gene lost 0 bases and the J gene lost 1 base, with 12 bases spanning the gap. The CDR3: CASSYSSLQFQETQYF. CDR3 in DNA: TGTGCCAGCAGTTACTCGAGTCTACAATTCCAAGAGACCCAGTACTTC.

V is TRBV18 and J is TRBJ2-7, with D maybe TRBD2 (7 bases). CDR3 length equals 14 residues. Deletions cut 2 bases from V and 2 bases from J, with 10 bases between. In germline, CDR1 is KGHSH, CDR2 LQKENI. CDR3 region: CASSPTGTTYEQYV. The CDR3 DNA sequence: TGTGCCAGCTCACCAACAGGGACTACCTACGAGCAGTACGTC.

V and J are TRBV18 and TRBJ1-1; D not certain. V was cut by 3 bases and J by 3 bases, with 11 bases left in between. The length of the CDR3 is 14 residues. The germline V gene has CDR1 KGHSH and CDR2 LQKENI. DNA of the CDR3: TGTGCCAGCTCACCGGTCGCAAGGGACACTGAAGCTTTCTTT. Translating it yields CASSPVARDTEAFF.

The rearrangement joins TRBV25-1 to TRBJ1-3, with D uncertain. CDR3 length: 15 residues. CDR1 MGHDK and CDR2 SYGVNS come from the germline V gene. V gave up 5 bases and J gave up 2 bases, with 13 bases separating them. CDR3 nucleotides: TGTGCCAGCAGTCGCCGGGCCGACCCTGGAAACACCATATATTTT. Protein sequence: CASSRRADPGNTIYF.